The 29 T cell receptor beta chains below come from one sample, sequenced in a study of human T cells and chemical hapten exposure. As for time point: patch test 1, 2 weeks after DPC sensitization. Treatment here: therapeutic diphenylcyclopropenone sensitization with weekly scalp DPC. TCRdb reprocessed the RACE reads via MiXCR and lists one record per CDR3 protein. The table records 340,000 or so distinct CDR3 sequences, around 7% of them present only once. The source material was whole blood, sampled in connection with sensitization to the hapten diphenylcyclopropenone (DPC). The source of these receptors is a woman between 18 and 29 years old with alopecia areata. Some clones in this sample may be carry-over from other donors' samples.

This clonotype was counted a few times. V and J are TRBV4-2 and TRBJ2-4; possible D gene TRBD2, 5 bases. V lost 4 bases and J 8 bases, leaving 15 bases between the germline ends. CDR3 length: 14 amino acids. Germline V lookup: CDR1 LGHNA, CDR2 YNFKEQ. The CDR3, as DNA: TGTGCCAGCAGCCTCGGACCTATGGGAGACATTCAGTACTTC. Its translation: CASSLGPMGDIQYF.

This clonotype was counted only a few times. The CDR3 region has the DNA TGTGCCAGCAGCTTAGCCAGGACAGGGGCCGGTAGTGAAGCTTTCTTT. Its translation is CASSLARTGAGSEAFF. V is TRBV7-2 and J is TRBJ1-1; 9 bases fit TRBD1. After removal of 0 bases from V and 7 bases from J, the junction contained 9 bases not matched to a gene. Germline V gene sequence: CDR1 SGHTA, CDR2 FQGNSA. The CDR3 covers 16 residues.

This clonotype was seen a few times. The chain carries TRBV18 and TRBJ1-1; maybe TRBD1 (6 bases). This CDR3 is built from 15 residues. Trimming pared 1 base from V and 5 bases from J, leaving 14 bases between. The germline V gene has CDR1 KGHSH and CDR2 LQKENI. The CDR3 nucleotides are TGTGCCAGCTCACCACGTGGGGGGCTCGGGACTGAAGCTTTCTTT. This encodes CASSPRGGLGTEAFF.

This clonotype was seen many times. V usage is TRBV2 and J usage is TRBJ1-1; D gene unclear. CDR1 is SNHLY and CDR2 is FYNNEI in the germline V gene. The CDR3 contains 12 residues. The V end was cut by 10 bases, the J end by 1 base, with 10 bases between. CDR3 DNA sequence: TGTGCCACCGAGTCCGGGAACACTGAAGCTTTCTTT. It translates to CATESGNTEAFF.

V usage is TRBV25-1 and J usage is TRBJ1-3; D possibly corresponds to TRBD1 (6 bases). V was cut by 6 bases and J by 8 bases, with 8 bases left in between. This CDR3 has 11 residues. In germline, CDR1 is MGHDK, CDR2 SYGVNS. CDR3 nucleotide sequence: TGTGCCAGCAGACAGGGACACACCATATATTTT. Its protein product is CASRQGHTIYF.

This clonotype was seen repeatedly, ten times or more. The rearrangement joins TRBV12-3 or TRBV12-4 to TRBJ2-3; TRBD2 agrees at 11 bases. This CDR3 is 15 amino acids long. The V and J ends lost 6 bases and 5 bases, in that order; junction bases with no gene match: 7. The CDR3 nucleotides read TGTGCCAGCAGAAACACTAGCGGGGGACGAGATACGCAGTATTTT. This codes for CASRNTSGGRDTQYF.

The table lists this clonotype with a few counts. V is TRBV6-5 and J is TRBJ1-2, with D hard to call. V shed 8 bases and J shed 6 bases, with 19 bases lying between them. Germline CDR1 MNHEY, CDR2 SVGAGI. CDR3 size: 14 residues. CDR3 residues: CASGPAGWGDGYTF. CDR3 sequence (DNA): TGTGCCAGCGGTCCGGCAGGATGGGGAGATGGCTACACCTTC.

The genes are TRBV20-1 and TRBJ2-1; 7 nucleotides agree with TRBD2. CDR1 is DFQATT and CDR2 is SNEGSKA in the germline V gene (reference sequence). This CDR3 contains 11 residues. Trimming cost V 4 bases and J 8 bases; bases outside gene matches: 2. The CDR3 coding sequence is TGCAGTGCTAAGGGAGGGCATGAGCAGTTCTTC. Residues: CSAKGGHEQFF.

In its sample, this clonotype was seen a few times. The CDR3, as DNA: TGTGCCACCAGCAGACCCGAGGAGGGATTAGGGAGGATGGACTATGGCTACACCTTC. Its protein is CATSRPEEGLGRMDYGYTF. V gene TRBV15 combines with J gene TRBJ1-2, with unresolved D. The germline gives CDR1 LNHNV, CDR2 YYDKDF (reference sequence). The V and J ends lost 2 bases and 3 bases respectively, with 25 bases between them. This CDR3 has 19 residues.

This chain connects TRBV7-3 to TRBJ2-1; TRBD2 aligns across 11 bases. Per the germline V gene, CDR1 is SGHTA and CDR2 is FQGTGA. The J segment lost 10 bases and the V segment lost 4 bases, leaving 9 bases of the junction unmatched. The CDR3 loop spans 15 amino acids. The CDR3 DNA sequence: TGTGCCAGCAGCTCGCTAGCGGGGGGCCCAAAAGAGCAGTTCTTC. Its protein is CASSSLAGGPKEQFF.

There are many counts of this clonotype. V is TRBV5-5 and J is TRBJ1-5, with D tentatively TRBD1 (5 bases). CDR1 and CDR2 (germline): SGHKS, YYEKEE (reference sequence). The CDR3 extends over 13 amino acids. Trimming stripped 2 bases from V and 10 bases from J, with 13 bases between. CDR3 amino acids: CASSFTYGQPQHF. For the CDR3, the DNA is TGTGCCAGCAGCTTCACTTACGGACAACCCCAGCATTTT.

This clonotype was detected many times. The V call is TRBV6-2 or TRBV6-3, the J call TRBJ2-6; D is possibly TRBD2 (6 bases). V was trimmed by 5 bases and J by 0 bases, leaving 29 bases between them. Germline CDR1 reads MNHEY; CDR2 reads SVGEGT. The CDR3 length is 22 residues. CDR3 DNA sequence: TGTGCCAGCAGTACTAGATGGGAGGCATGGCTTCCGTCAAACTCTGGGGCCAACGTCCTGACTTTC. This sequence encodes CASSTRWEAWLPSNSGANVLTF.

This clonotype was seen repeatedly, ten times or more. V gene TRBV6-5 combines with J gene TRBJ1-1, with D perhaps TRBD1 (6 bases). The CDR3 runs to 16 residues. The germline V gene encodes CDR1 MNHEY and CDR2 SVGAGI. V shed 2 bases and J shed 10 bases, with 23 bases lying between them. CDR3 bases: TGTGCCAGCAGTTACGATTGGGACACCCGCCCCGAGGGAGCTTTCTTT. Its translation: CASSYDWDTRPEGAFF.

The rearrangement links TRBV5-6 to TRBJ2-3, with a weak D call TRBD2 (5 bases). Trimming took 0 bases from V and 0 from J, leaving 8 bases between them. CDR3 length: 15 amino acids. Germline CDR1 is SGHDT and CDR2 is YYEEEE. The CDR3 DNA is TGTGCCAGCAGCTTGGCCTGGACTAGCACAGATACGCAGTATTTT. Its protein product is CASSLAWTSTDTQYF.

This clonotype has more than one count but fewer than ten. The CDR3 reads CASRISWTGDSPLHF. For the CDR3, the DNA is TGTGCCAGCAGAATTAGCTGGACAGGGGATTCACCCCTCCACTTT. The chain recombines TRBV28 with TRBJ1-6; the match to TRBD1 covers 9 bases. The germline V gene has CDR1 MDHEN and CDR2 SYDVKM. The CDR3 is 15 residues long. With 6 bases clipped from V and 8 bases from J, the junction kept 8 bases outside the gene matches.

The chain uses TRBV3-1 and TRBJ1-2; TRBD1 might be the D (5 bases). CDR3 length: 12 residues. Trimming took 3 bases from V and 8 from J, leaving 10 bases between them. Germline CDR1 is LGHDT and CDR2 is YNNKEL (reference sequence). CDR3 bases: TGTGCCAGCAGCCAGGGGACGGAGGGCTACACCTTC. Translating gives CASSQGTEGYTF.

The chain combines TRBV13 with TRBJ2-3; D remains ambiguous. Germline V gene sequence: CDR1 PRHDT, CDR2 FYEKMQ (reference sequence). The length of the CDR3 is 14 residues. Trimming took 0 bases from V and 6 from J, leaving 10 bases between them. The DNA of the CDR3 is TGTGCCAGCAGCTTAGGACGCCACGGCGATACGCAGTATTTT. Translating it yields CASSLGRHGDTQYF.

The V gene is TRBV20-1, the J gene TRBJ1-4; possible D gene TRBD1, 6 bases. The germline CDR1 and CDR2 sequences are DFQATT and SNEGSKA (reference sequence). The ends were cut back, 6 bases at V and 4 bases at J, with 15 bases in the middle. The CDR3 is 14 residues long. CDR3 protein: CSANQGSYNEKLFF. The CDR3 region has the DNA TGCAGTGCGAACCAGGGGTCTTATAATGAAAAACTGTTTTTT.

V and J are TRBV20-1 and TRBJ2-1; D gene ambiguous. This CDR3 region has 12 residues. V was shortened by 2 bases and J by 5 bases, with 7 bases between the two germline ends. The germline V gene encodes CDR1 DFQATT and CDR2 SNEGSKA (reference sequence). CDR3 sequence: CSARNTDNEQFF. CDR3 DNA: TGCAGTGCTAGAAACACAGACAATGAGCAGTTCTTC.

This clonotype was seen more than once but under ten times. In DNA, the CDR3 is TGTGCCAGCAGCTCCAGGGAGGGAGCACCCCTCCACTTT. The encoded protein is CASSSREGAPLHF. This chain joins TRBV7-9 and TRBJ1-6, with D perhaps TRBD1 (5 bases). Trimming stripped 4 bases from V and 11 bases from J, with 12 bases between. This CDR3 has 13 residues. The germline V gene has CDR1 SEHNR and CDR2 FQNEAQ (reference sequence).

A note on this clonotype: Relative to the germline gene, one junction end is altered; a read error may explain this. This chain links TRBV7-9 with TRBJ2-3; 9 positions agree with TRBD2. The CDR3 is 18 amino acids. CDR1 and CDR2 from the germline V gene are SEHNR and FQNEAQ (reference sequence). CDR3 bases: TGTGCCAGCAGCCTCACCTCCGTCGCGGGGGGGTCCACAAATACGCAGTATTTT. Its protein is CASSLTSVAGGSTNTQYF.

This clonotype was counted between two and nine times. In nucleotides, the CDR3 is TGCAGTGCTAGAGATCGCGGAGGGCAAACTGAAGCTTTCTTT. Translation: CSARDRGGQTEAFF. The chain uses TRBV20-1 and TRBJ1-1; no clear D. Germline CDR1 and CDR2: DFQATT and SNEGSKA (reference sequence). This CDR3 region has 14 residues. Between the trimmed V and J ends, which lost 0 bases and 5 bases, there was a span of 13 bases.

The rearrangement uses TRBV4-1 and TRBJ1-3; D unclear. The ends were cut back, 4 bases at V and 0 bases at J, with 4 bases in the middle. The CDR3 has 13 residues. CDR1 and CDR2 from the germline V gene are MGHRA and YSYEKL. CDR3 amino acids: CASSPVSGNTIYF. In nucleotides, the CDR3 is TGCGCCAGCAGCCCAGTCTCTGGAAACACCATATATTTT.

The chain has TRBV9 and TRBJ2-3; TRBD2 agrees at 14 bases. The CDR3 runs 17 residues. With 2 bases clipped from V and 5 bases from J, the junction kept 7 bases outside the gene matches. The germline CDR1 and CDR2 sequences are SGDLS and YYNGEE. As DNA, the CDR3 is TGTGCCAGCAGCGTCGTGACTAGCGGGGGGGCTAAAGATACGCAGTATTTT. Its protein product is CASSVVTSGGAKDTQYF.

This clonotype occurred a few times. The chain links TRBV7-2 to TRBJ1-5, with D unresolved. The CDR3 contains 14 residues. Germline V lookup: CDR1 SGHTA, CDR2 FQGNSA. Trimming removed 1 base from V and 3 bases from J, with 7 bases in between. The CDR3 spells CASSLDSPNQPQHF. In DNA form, the CDR3 reads TGTGCCAGCAGCTTAGACAGCCCCAATCAGCCCCAGCATTTT.

This clonotype was recorded a few times. The chain joins TRBV20-1 to TRBJ1-2, with no clear D. Trimming left V 6 bases short and J 4 bases short, with 12 bases between. Germline V gene sequence: CDR1 DFQATT, CDR2 SNEGSKA (reference sequence). The CDR3 is made up of 12 amino acids. The CDR3 spells CSAGPRGYGYTF. In nucleotides, the CDR3 is TGCAGTGCAGGCCCTAGAGGCTATGGCTACACCTTC.

The chain couples TRBV4-3 to TRBJ1-4, with 9 bases that match TRBD1. The CDR3 has 15 residues. The ends lost 4 bases at V and 6 bases at J; junction bases unmatched: 6. Germline V gene data show CDR1 as LGHNA and CDR2 as YSLEER. The CDR3 is CASSLMDRGDEKLFF. The CDR3 DNA is TGCGCCAGCAGCCTCATGGACAGGGGAGATGAAAAACTGTTTTTT.

This clonotype was seen repeatedly, ten times or more. The rearrangement uses TRBV12-3 or TRBV12-4 and TRBJ2-5; unclear D gene. Trimming took off 3 bases at V and 5 bases at J, with 16 bases between the two ends. The CDR3 sequence is 15 residues long. The DNA of the CDR3 is TGTGCCAGCAGTTTTTTGAGAAAGGACGGGGAGACCCAGTACTTC. Its protein is CASSFLRKDGETQYF.

Only a few counts were recorded for this clonotype. This chain uses TRBV3-1 with TRBJ1-5; no firm D call. Trimming cost V 4 bases and J 5 bases, with 18 bases left between them. This CDR3 has 16 residues. The germline CDR1 and CDR2 sequences are LGHDT and YNNKEL (reference sequence). This CDR3 is CASSPTYGQKDQPQHF. The CDR3 region has the DNA TGTGCCAGCAGCCCAACCTACGGGCAAAAGGATCAGCCCCAGCATTTT.